This T cell receptor (beta chain) is drawn from a study of Graves' ophthalmopathy and Graves' hyperthyroidism. General study results and limits: Detected in blood as well were most expanded thyroid clonotypes with frequency above 0.001.

Germline V CDR1 and CDR2: DFQATT, SNEGSKA (reference sequence). V was pared by 5 bases and J by 2 bases, with 12 bases of the junction left unmatched. CDR3 length equals 16 residues. The study amplified TCR beta CDR3 regions using RNA transcripts. The first round was an RT-PCR with HTBI primers, and the second round was a multiplex PCR. One entry per CDR3 protein results from TCRdb running MiXCR on the multiplex PCR reads. The sample has 740,000 or so distinct CDR3 sequences; around 40% are singletons. This clonotype has a handful of counts. Its matching antigen is unknown. The genes are TRBV20-1 and TRBJ2-7; 10 nucleotides line up with TRBD2. The sample comprised peripheral blood. The TCR originated in an adult man with Graves' ophthalmopathy. This CDR3 is CSAPSPLAGATYEQYF. The CDR3 bases are TGCAGTGCTCCTTCCCCCCTAGCGGGAGCGACCTACGAGCAGTACTTC.